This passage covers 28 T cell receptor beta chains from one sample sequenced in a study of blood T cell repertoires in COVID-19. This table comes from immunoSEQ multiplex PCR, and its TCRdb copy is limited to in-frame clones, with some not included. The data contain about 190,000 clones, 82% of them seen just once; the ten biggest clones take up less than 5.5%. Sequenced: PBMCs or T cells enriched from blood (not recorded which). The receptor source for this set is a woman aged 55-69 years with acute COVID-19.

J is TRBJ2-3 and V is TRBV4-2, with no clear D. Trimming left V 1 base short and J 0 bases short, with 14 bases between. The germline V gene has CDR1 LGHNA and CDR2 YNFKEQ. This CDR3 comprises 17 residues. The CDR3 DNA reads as TGTGCCAGCAGCCAAGCAGAACAGCTCACTAGCACAGATACGCAGTATTTT. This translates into CASSQAEQLTSTDTQYF.

The CDR3 spells CASSLDLGMAWTGELFF. Written as DNA, the CDR3 is TGTGCCAGCAGCTTAGATTTGGGCATGGCTTGGACCGGGGAGCTGTTTTTT. The chain is built from TRBV11-2 and TRBJ2-2; no reliable D call. Germline values: CDR1 SGHAT, CDR2 FQNNGV. V was pared by 0 bases and J by 5 bases, with 16 bases between. The length of the CDR3 is 17 residues.

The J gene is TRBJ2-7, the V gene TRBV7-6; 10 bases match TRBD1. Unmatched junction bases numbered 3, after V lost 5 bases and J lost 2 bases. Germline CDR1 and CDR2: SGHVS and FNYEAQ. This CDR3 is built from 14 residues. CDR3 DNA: TGTGCCAGCAGCCGCGGGACAGGGGCCTACGAGCAGTACTTC. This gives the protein CASSRGTGAYEQYF.

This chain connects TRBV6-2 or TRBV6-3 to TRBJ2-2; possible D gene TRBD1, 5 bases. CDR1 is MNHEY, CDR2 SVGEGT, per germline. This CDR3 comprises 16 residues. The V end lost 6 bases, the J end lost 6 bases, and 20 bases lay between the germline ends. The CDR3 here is CASSRTPKGAPGELFF. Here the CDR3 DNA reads TGTGCCAGCAGCCGGACCCCTAAAGGGGCCCCCGGGGAGCTGTTTTTT.

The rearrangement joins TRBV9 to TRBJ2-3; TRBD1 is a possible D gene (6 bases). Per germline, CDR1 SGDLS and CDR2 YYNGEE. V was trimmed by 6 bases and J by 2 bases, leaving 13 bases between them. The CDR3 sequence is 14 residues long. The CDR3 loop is CASNPLGATDTQYF. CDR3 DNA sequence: TGTGCCAGCAATCCCCTGGGGGCCACAGATACGCAGTATTTT. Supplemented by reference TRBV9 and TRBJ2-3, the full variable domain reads DSGVTQTPKHLITATGQRVTLRCSPRSGDLSVYWYQQSLDQGLQFLIQYYNGEERAKGNILERFSAQQFPDLHSELNLSSLELGDSALYFCASNPLGATDTQYFGPGTRLTVL.

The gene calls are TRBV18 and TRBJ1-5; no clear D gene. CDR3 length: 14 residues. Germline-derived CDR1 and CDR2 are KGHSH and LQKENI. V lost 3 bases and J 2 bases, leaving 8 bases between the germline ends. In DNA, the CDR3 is TGTGCCAGCTCACCGGGCCTACGCAATCAGCCCCAGCATTTT. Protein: CASSPGLRNQPQHF.

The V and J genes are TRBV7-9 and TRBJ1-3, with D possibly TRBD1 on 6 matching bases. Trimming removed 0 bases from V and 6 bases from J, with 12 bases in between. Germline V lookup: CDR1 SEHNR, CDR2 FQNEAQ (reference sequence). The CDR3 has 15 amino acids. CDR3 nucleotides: TGTGCCAGCAGCTTAGCCCTTGGGGGGGCAAACACCATATATTTT. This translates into CASSLALGGANTIYF.

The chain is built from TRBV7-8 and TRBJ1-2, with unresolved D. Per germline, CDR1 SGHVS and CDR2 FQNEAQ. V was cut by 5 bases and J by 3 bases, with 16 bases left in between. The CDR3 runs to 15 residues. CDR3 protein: CASSPREGWDYGYTF. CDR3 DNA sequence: TGTGCCAGCAGCCCGAGGGAGGGATGGGACTATGGCTACACCTTC.

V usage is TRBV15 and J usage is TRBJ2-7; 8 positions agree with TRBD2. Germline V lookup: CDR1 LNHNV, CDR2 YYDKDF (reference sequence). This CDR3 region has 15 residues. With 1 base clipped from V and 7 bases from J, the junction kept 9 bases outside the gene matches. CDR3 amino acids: CATSRGVGVAGEQYF. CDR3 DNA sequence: TGTGCCACCAGCAGAGGGGTGGGAGTAGCGGGGGAGCAGTACTTC.

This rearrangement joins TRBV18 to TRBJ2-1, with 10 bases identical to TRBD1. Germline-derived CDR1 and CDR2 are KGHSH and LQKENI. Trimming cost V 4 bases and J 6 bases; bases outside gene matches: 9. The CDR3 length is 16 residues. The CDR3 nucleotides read TGTGCCAGCTCACGTTCTCGGACAGGGGGTACCAATGAGCAGTTCTTC. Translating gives CASSRSRTGGTNEQFF.

The CDR3 DNA reads TGTGCCAGCGTTGGGACTAGCAGGGGGGCGGGCGAGCAGTTCTTC. Amino acid sequence: CASVGTSRGAGEQFF. The V gene is TRBV2, the J gene TRBJ2-1; TRBD2 aligns across 9 bases. V gave up 8 bases and J gave up 10 bases; unmatched junction bases: 15. This CDR3 region has 15 residues. The germline CDR1 and CDR2 sequences are SNHLY and FYNNEI.

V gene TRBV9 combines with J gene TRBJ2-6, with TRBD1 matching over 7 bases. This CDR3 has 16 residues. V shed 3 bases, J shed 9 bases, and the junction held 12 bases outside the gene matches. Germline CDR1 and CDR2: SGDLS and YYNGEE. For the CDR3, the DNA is TGTGCCAGCAGCGCATTACAGGGGATGGGTGGCAACGTCCTGACTTTC. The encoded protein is CASSALQGMGGNVLTF.

The chain's CDR3 is CSTGQGAFEGTEAFF. For the CDR3, the DNA is TGCAGCACTGGACAGGGGGCTTTTGAGGGCACTGAAGCTTTCTTT. V gene TRBV29-1 combines with J gene TRBJ1-1; 11 positions agree with TRBD1. J was trimmed by 4 bases and V by 8 bases; bases with no gene match: 12. Germline lookup yields CDR1 SQVTM and CDR2 ANQGSEA. This CDR3 spans 15 amino acids.

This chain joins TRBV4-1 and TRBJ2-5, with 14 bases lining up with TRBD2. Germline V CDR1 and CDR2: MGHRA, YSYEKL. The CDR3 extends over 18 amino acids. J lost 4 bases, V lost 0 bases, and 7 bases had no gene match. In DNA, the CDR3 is TGCGCCAGCAGCCAAGAGAAGGGACTAGCGGGAGTAGGAGAGACCCAGTACTTC. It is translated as CASSQEKGLAGVGETQYF.

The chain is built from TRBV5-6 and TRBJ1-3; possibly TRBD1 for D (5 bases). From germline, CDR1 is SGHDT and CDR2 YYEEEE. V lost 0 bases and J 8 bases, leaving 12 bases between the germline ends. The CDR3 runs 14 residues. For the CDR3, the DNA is TGTGCCAGCAGCTTGGCGGGGGAGCTCTACACCATATATTTT. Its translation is CASSLAGELYTIYF.

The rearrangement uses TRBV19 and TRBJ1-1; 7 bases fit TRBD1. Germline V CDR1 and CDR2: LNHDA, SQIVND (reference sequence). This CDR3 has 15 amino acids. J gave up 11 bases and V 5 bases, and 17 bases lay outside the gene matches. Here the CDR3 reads CASSVGRTGRGEAFF. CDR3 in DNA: TGTGCCAGTAGTGTGGGGAGGACAGGTCGAGGGGAGGCTTTCTTT.

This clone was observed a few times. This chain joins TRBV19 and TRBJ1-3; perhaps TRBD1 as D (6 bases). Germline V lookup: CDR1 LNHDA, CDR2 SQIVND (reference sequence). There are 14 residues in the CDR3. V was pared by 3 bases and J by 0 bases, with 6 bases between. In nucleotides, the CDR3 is TGTGCCAGTAGTATGGGACACTCTGGAAACACCATATATTTT. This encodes CASSMGHSGNTIYF.

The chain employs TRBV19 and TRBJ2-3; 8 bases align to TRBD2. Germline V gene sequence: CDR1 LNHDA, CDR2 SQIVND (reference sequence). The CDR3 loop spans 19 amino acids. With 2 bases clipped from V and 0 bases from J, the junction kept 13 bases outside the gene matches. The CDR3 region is CASSIHFAGGTASTDTQYF. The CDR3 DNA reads TGTGCCAGTAGTATACATTTCGCGGGAGGCACCGCTAGCACAGATACGCAGTATTTT.

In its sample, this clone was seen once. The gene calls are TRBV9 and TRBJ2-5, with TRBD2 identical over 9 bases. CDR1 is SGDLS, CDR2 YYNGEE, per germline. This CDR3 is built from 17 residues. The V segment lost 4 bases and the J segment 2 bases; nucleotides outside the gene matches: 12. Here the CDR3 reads CASSPWNSGGYQETQYF. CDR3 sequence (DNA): TGTGCCAGCAGCCCTTGGAATAGCGGGGGATATCAAGAGACCCAGTACTTC.

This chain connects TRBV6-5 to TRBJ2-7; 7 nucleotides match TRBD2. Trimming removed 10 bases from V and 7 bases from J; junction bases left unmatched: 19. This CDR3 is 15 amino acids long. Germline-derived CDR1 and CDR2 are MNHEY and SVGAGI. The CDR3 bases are TGTGCCACCGAAGGGCAGCGGGGAACCCTACGAGAGCAGTACTTC. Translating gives CATEGQRGTLREQYF.

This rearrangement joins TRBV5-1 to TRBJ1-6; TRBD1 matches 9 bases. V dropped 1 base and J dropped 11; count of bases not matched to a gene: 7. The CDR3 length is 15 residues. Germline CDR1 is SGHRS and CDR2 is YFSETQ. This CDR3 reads CASSLSRDRATPLHF. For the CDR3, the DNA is TGCGCCAGCAGCTTGTCCCGGGACAGGGCTACACCCCTCCACTTT.

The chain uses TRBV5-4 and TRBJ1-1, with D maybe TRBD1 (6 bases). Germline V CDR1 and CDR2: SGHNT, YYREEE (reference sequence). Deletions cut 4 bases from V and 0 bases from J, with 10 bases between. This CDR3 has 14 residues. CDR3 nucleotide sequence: TGTGCCAGCAGCCCAGGACAGATGAACACTGAAGCTTTCTTT. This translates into CASSPGQMNTEAFF.

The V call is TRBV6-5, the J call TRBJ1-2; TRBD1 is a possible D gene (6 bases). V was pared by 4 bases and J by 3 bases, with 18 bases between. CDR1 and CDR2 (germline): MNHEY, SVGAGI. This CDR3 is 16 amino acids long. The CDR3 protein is CASSSPRGGTDYGYTF. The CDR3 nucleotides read TGTGCCAGCAGTTCGCCCCGAGGGGGTACTGACTATGGCTACACCTTC.

The CDR3: CASSPGGGFYGYTF. The CDR3 nucleotides read TGTGCCAGCAGCCCGGGAGGGGGGTTCTATGGCTACACCTTC. V and J are TRBV11-2 and TRBJ1-2; TRBD1 might be the D (6 bases). Germline lookup yields CDR1 SGHAT and CDR2 FQNNGV. This CDR3 is built from 14 residues. V was clipped by 5 bases and J by 4 bases, with 14 bases between them.

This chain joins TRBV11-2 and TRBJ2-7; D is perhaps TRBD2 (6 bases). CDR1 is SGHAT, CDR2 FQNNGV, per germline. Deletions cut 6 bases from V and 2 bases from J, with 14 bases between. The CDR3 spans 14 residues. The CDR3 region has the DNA TGTGCCAGCAGAAACCTGCGGGGCCCCTACGAGCAGTACGTC. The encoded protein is CASRNLRGPYEQYV.

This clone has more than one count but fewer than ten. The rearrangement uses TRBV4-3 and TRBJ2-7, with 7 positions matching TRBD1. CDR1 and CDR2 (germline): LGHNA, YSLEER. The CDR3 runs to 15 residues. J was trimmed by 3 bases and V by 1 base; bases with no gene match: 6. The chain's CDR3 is CASSQVVQGDYEQYV. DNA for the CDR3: TGCGCCAGCAGCCAAGTTGTCCAGGGGGACTACGAGCAGTACGTC.

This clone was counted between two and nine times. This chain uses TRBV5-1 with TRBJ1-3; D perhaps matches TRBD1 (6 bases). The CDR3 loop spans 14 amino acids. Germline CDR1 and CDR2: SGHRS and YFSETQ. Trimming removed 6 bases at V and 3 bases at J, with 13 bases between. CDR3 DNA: TGCGCCAGCACCCCAGGGGCTTATGGAAACACCATATATTTT. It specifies CASTPGAYGNTIYF. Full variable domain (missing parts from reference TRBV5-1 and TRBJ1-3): KAGVTQTPRYLIKTRGQQVTLSCSPISGHRSVSWYQQTPGQGLQFLFEYFSETQRNKGNFPGRFSGRQFSNSRSEMNVSTLELGDSALYLCASTPGAYGNTIYFGEGSWLTVV.

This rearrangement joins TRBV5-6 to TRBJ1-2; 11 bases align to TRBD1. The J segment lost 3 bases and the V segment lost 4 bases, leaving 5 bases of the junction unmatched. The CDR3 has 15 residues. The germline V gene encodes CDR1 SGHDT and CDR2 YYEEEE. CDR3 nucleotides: TGTGCCAGCAGCGCCGGACAGGGGGCGGACTATGGCTACACCTTC. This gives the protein CASSAGQGADYGYTF.